The T cell receptor (beta chain) described here comes from a study of blood T cell repertoires in COVID-19. Across the study: Both acute and convalescent COVID-19 samples were obtained from the United States, Italy and Spain. Sources were T cells, B-cell-depleted T cells, or PBMCs; the material itself was cDNA or gDNA.

The CDR3 sequence is 13 residues long. The V gene's germline CDR1 is DFQATT and CDR2 SNEGSKA (reference sequence). The V and J ends lost 3 bases and 7 bases, in that order; junction bases with no gene match: 6. Original data processing: Estimates of nucleated cell counts were drawn from the amplification of reference gene primers. The repertoire was sequenced with immunoSEQ multiplex PCR; TCRdb's copy has only in-frame clones and lacks some. V, J and clone size derive from that table, while D and trimming were established from the DNA sequence. The repertoire consists of about 61,000 clones, with roughly 87% occurring once and the leading ten covering less than 6.5%.

The sequencing input was peripheral blood. The rearrangement links TRBV20-1 to TRBJ1-2, with 9 positions matching TRBD1. The TCR sequence derives from an older man in a cohort sampled during active COVID-19. The CDR3 protein is CSASHRGLGGYTF. DNA for the CDR3: TGCAGTGCTAGTCACAGGGGGCTCGGTGGCTACACCTTC.